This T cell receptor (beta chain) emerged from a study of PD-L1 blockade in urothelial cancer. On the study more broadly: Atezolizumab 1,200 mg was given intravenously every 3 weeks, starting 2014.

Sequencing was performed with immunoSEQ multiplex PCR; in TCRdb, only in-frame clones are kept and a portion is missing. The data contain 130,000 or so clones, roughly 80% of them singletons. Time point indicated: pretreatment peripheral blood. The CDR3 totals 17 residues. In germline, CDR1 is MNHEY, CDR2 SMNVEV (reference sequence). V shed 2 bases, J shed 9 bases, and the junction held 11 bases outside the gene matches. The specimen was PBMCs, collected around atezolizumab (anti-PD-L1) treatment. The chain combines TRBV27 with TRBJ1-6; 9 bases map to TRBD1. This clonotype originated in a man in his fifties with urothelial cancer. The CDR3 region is CASSLAAGTGIGSPLHF. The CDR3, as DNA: TGTGCCAGCAGTTTAGCGGCCGGGACAGGGATTGGTTCACCCCTCCACTTT.